These 10 T cell receptor beta chains were sequenced from one sample in a study of beta chain features in type 1 diabetes (dated by TCRdb to about 2018). Library method: the immunoSEQ multiplex PCR assay. The entire isolated RNA was reverse transcribed using the High Capacity cDNA Reverse Transcription Kit, and thus expressed TCRB transcripts were sequenced. Imported from immuneACCESS, the table was reduced by TCRdb to in-frame sequences with V and J called. These copies leave out some clones; in studies compared against another copy, an unresolved V gene accounts for under half, and the cause of the remainder is not known. In this sample the table shows 350,000 to 450,000 clones, approximately 13% of which occur a single time. The ten largest clonotypes hold approximately 0.038% of the sample. The sequenced sample was naive CD4+ T cells from blood. The sample's cell subset or site label, decoded: true naive CD4+ T cells. Receptor source: a man aged 25-45 years in good health.

CDR3 protein: CASSYDSSPYNEQFF. CDR3 DNA sequence: TGTGCCAGCAGTTACGACAGCAGTCCCTACAATGAGCAGTTCTTC. The chain combines TRBV6-5 with TRBJ2-1; tentatively, D is TRBD1 (5 bases). Trimming removed 2 bases from V and 2 bases from J, with 10 bases in between. The length of the CDR3 is 15 residues. Germline CDR1 MNHEY, CDR2 SVGAGI.

The rearrangement uses TRBV7-2 and TRBJ1-2, with D uncertain. CDR1 SGHTA and CDR2 FQGNSA come from the germline V gene. The CDR3 spans 14 residues. V was trimmed by 8 bases and J by 0 bases, leaving 13 bases between them. CDR3 nucleotides: TGTGCCAGCGCCCGAGCTTCCCCTAACTATGGCTACACCTTC. Protein sequence: CASARASPNYGYTF.

The chain carries TRBV15 and TRBJ2-7; 9 bases are shared with TRBD1. V lost 0 bases to trimming and J lost 2 bases; unmatched junction nucleotides: 2. From germline, CDR1 is LNHNV and CDR2 YYDKDF (reference sequence). This CDR3 spans 15 amino acids. The CDR3 loop is CATSREGTGTYEQYF. CDR3 DNA: TGTGCCACCAGCAGAGAGGGGACAGGGACCTACGAGCAGTACTTC.

This clone came up a few times. V usage is TRBV30 and J usage is TRBJ2-3; the match to TRBD2 covers 7 bases. Germline loops: CDR1 GTSNPN, CDR2 SVGIG (reference sequence). The CDR3 covers 15 residues. The V segment lost 2 bases and the J segment 3 bases; nucleotides outside the gene matches: 8. This chain's CDR3 is CAWSQLAGATDTQYF. CDR3 bases: TGTGCCTGGAGTCAATTAGCGGGTGCGACAGATACGCAGTATTTT.

The gene calls are TRBV6-6 and TRBJ2-1, with D perhaps matching TRBD1 (6 bases). CDR3 length equals 13 residues. V lost 8 bases and J 10 bases, leaving 18 bases between the germline ends. Germline V CDR1 and CDR2: MNHNY, SVGAGI (reference sequence). The CDR3 bases are TGTGCCAGCGGATTGACGACCGGGACAGAGCAGTTCTTC. This translates into CASGLTTGTEQFF.

This clone was detected ten times or more. The chain couples TRBV30 to TRBJ2-5; no definite D call. Germline V gene sequence: CDR1 GTSNPN, CDR2 SVGIG (reference sequence). Trimming left V 0 bases short and J 5 bases short, with 13 bases between. This CDR3 is 14 amino acids long. The CDR3 DNA sequence: TGTGCCTGGAGTGTAATGTGGGCATCGGAGACCCAGTACTTC. It codes for CAWSVMWASETQYF. Full variable domain (rest looked up from reference TRBV30 and TRBJ2-5): SQTIHQWPATLVQPVGSPLSLECTVEGTSNPNLYWYRQAAGRGLQLLFYSVGIGQISSEVPQNLSASRPQDRQFILSSKKLLLSDSGFYLCAWSVMWASETQYFGPGTRLLVL.

This chain links TRBV4-2 with TRBJ2-1; no reliable D call. V was shortened by 3 bases and J by 0 bases, with 15 bases between the two germline ends. The CDR3 sequence is 17 residues long. Germline CDR1 LGHNA, CDR2 YNFKEQ. This CDR3 reads CASSHAFDWSSYNEQFF. CDR3 nucleotide sequence: TGTGCCAGCAGCCACGCCTTTGACTGGAGCTCCTACAATGAGCAGTTCTTC.

The chain is built from TRBV29-1 and TRBJ2-1; D uncertain. The CDR3 spans 11 residues. Looked up from germline, CDR1 is SQVTM and CDR2 is ANQGSEA. Deletions cut 6 bases from V and 7 bases from J, with 10 bases between. The DNA for the CDR3 is TGCAGCGTAGCACAGTATAATGAGCAGTTCTTC. Protein sequence: CSVAQYNEQFF.

This chain uses TRBV27 with TRBJ2-3; 8 bases fit TRBD2. This CDR3 spans 16 amino acids. Germline V gene sequence: CDR1 MNHEY, CDR2 SMNVEV (reference sequence). The trim removed 5 bases at V and 4 bases at J, leaving 11 bases unmatched. This CDR3 reads CASSPKVAGTPDTQYF. DNA of the CDR3: TGTGCCAGCAGTCCTAAAGTAGCGGGAACCCCAGATACGCAGTATTTT.

J is TRBJ2-1 and V is TRBV27; maybe TRBD1 (7 bases). The germline V gene has CDR1 MNHEY and CDR2 SMNVEV (reference sequence). CDR3 length: 18 residues. The V end lost 0 bases, the J end lost 1 base, and 16 bases lay between the germline ends. This CDR3 reads CASSLSPMTGRSYNEQFF. CDR3 sequence (DNA): TGTGCCAGCAGTTTATCCCCTATGACAGGGAGGTCCTACAATGAGCAGTTCTTC.